One sample yielded the 20 T cell receptor beta chains listed below, sequenced in a study of T cells after yellow fever vaccination. MiXCR was run by TCRdb on the 5' RACE reads, yielding one entry per CDR3 protein. Of 50,000 to 60,000 distinct CDR3 sequences listed, 6.5% to 8.5% were seen once; the top ten hold 20% to 30%. The input for sequencing was CD8+ T cells not binding an NS4B(214-222) dextramer, sorted from PBMCs, taken roughly 45 days after the first yellow fever vaccination. The source of these receptors is a man aged 18 to 29 who received the YFV17D yellow fever vaccine.

This clonotype was seen at least ten times. V and J are TRBV24-1 and TRBJ2-1; 9 bases fit TRBD2. Germline assignment: CDR1 KGHDR and CDR2 SFDVKD. CDR3 length: 15 residues. The V and J ends lost 9 bases and 8 bases, in that order; junction bases with no gene match: 13. The CDR3 DNA reads TGTGCCACCCAACCCCGAGCGGGGGGTACCGATGAGCAGTTCTTC. Translation gives CATQPRAGGTDEQFF.

This clonotype has at least ten counts. CDR3 amino acids: CASSLLYEQYF. The CDR3 region has the DNA TGTGCCAGCAGCCTACTCTACGAGCAGTACTTC. The V call is TRBV7-2, the J call TRBJ2-7; D is undetermined. The CDR3 has 11 residues. With 5 bases removed from V and 3 bases from J, the gap between germline ends came to 5 bases. CDR1 SGHTA and CDR2 FQGNSA come from the germline V gene.

This clonotype turned up a few times. This chain connects TRBV7-9 to TRBJ2-5, with D possibly being TRBD1 or TRBD2 (6 bases each). Looked up from germline, CDR1 is SEHNR and CDR2 is FQNEAQ (reference sequence). CDR3 size: 16 residues. V shed 5 bases and J shed 8 bases, with 24 bases lying between them. The CDR3 region is CASSPRSGAKARTQYF. CDR3 DNA sequence: TGTGCCAGCAGCCCTAGGTCGGGGGCGAAGGCTAGAACCCAGTACTTC.

Many counts were recorded for this clonotype. The J gene is TRBJ2-1, the V gene TRBV6-4; a weak D match, TRBD1 (8 bases). The germline CDR1 and CDR2 sequences are MRHNA and SNTAGT. V gave up 6 bases and J gave up 7 bases, with 16 bases separating them. The CDR3 spans 14 residues. The CDR3 DNA reads as TGTGCCAGCAGCCAGACAGGGGAGGGAAATGAGCAGTTCTTC. This translates into CASSQTGEGNEQFF.

This clonotype was detected ten times or more. The chain uses TRBV4-1 and TRBJ2-3; 10 nucleotides align to TRBD2. CDR3 size: 16 residues. V lost 1 base, J lost 2 bases, and 3 bases stayed unmatched. CDR1 and CDR2 (germline): MGHRA, YSYEKL. The CDR3 sequence: CASSQGTSGFTDTQYF. CDR3 bases: TGCGCCAGCAGCCAAGGGACTAGCGGATTCACAGATACGCAGTATTTT.

This clonotype was seen a handful of times. The V gene is TRBV9, the J gene TRBJ2-7; 7 bases agree with TRBD1. The germline CDR1 and CDR2 sequences are SGDLS and YYNGEE. This CDR3 has 14 amino acids. The V and J ends lost 4 bases and 2 bases, in that order; junction bases with no gene match: 6. CDR3 sequence (DNA): TGTGCCAGCAGCATCGCAGGGGGAGCCTACGAGCAGTACTTC. This gives the protein CASSIAGGAYEQYF.

The rearrangement uses TRBV6-1 and TRBJ1-2; D might be TRBD1 (6 bases). This CDR3 is built from 15 residues. Germline V gene sequence: CDR1 MNHNS, CDR2 SASEGT. The V end lost 6 bases, the J end lost 4 bases, and 18 bases lay between the germline ends. The CDR3 DNA reads as TGTGCCAGCAGCCACCGTGGGGGGCCGGGCTATGGCTACACCTTC. Its protein product is CASSHRGGPGYGYTF.

The V call is TRBV4-1, the J call TRBJ2-3; D could derive from TRBD1 or TRBD2 (5 bases each). The CDR3 is made up of 17 amino acids. The germline V gene has CDR1 MGHRA and CDR2 YSYEKL. Trimming removed 1 base from V and 3 bases from J, with 17 bases in between. The CDR3 is CASSQVGVLSDTDTQYF. CDR3 DNA: TGCGCCAGCAGCCAAGTGGGGGTTCTTAGCGATACAGATACGCAGTATTTT.

This clonotype has a count of ten or more. The chain employs TRBV11-2 and TRBJ2-4, with 8 bases that match TRBD1. J gave up 0 bases and V 3 bases, and 10 bases lay outside the gene matches. This CDR3 has 18 amino acids. From germline, CDR1 is SGHAT and CDR2 FQNNGV. The CDR3: CASSFGQGKSLAKNIQYF. CDR3 nucleotides: TGTGCCAGCAGCTTCGGACAGGGCAAGTCGTTAGCCAAAAACATTCAGTACTTC.

There are many counts of this clonotype. The V gene is TRBV20-1, the J gene TRBJ2-7; a possible D gene is TRBD1 (5 bases). The CDR3 contains 15 residues. Germline lookup yields CDR1 DFQATT and CDR2 SNEGSKA (reference sequence). V dropped 5 bases and J dropped 3 bases, with 20 bases sitting between them. In DNA form, the CDR3 reads TGCAGTGCTTCACCAAACCGGCTAGGGGACTACGAGCAGTACTTC. Translation gives CSASPNRLGDYEQYF.

This clonotype was seen a few times. V usage is TRBV4-3 and J usage is TRBJ2-7; a possible D gene is TRBD2 (6 bases). Germline lookup yields CDR1 LGHNA and CDR2 YSLEER. V was pared by 0 bases and J by 2 bases, with 11 bases between. CDR3 length equals 15 residues. The CDR3 coding sequence is TGCGCCAGCAGCCAAGATCGGGACTCTACCTACGAGCAGTACTTC. Translating gives CASSQDRDSTYEQYF.

This clonotype was recorded at least ten times. The chain has TRBV14 and TRBJ2-1; unclear D gene. This CDR3 is 11 amino acids long. V dropped 1 base and J dropped 8 bases, with 3 bases sitting between them. Germline CDR1 is SGHDN and CDR2 is FVKESK. The CDR3 DNA reads as TGTGCCAGCAGCCAAGGCTATGAGCAGTTCTTC. As protein: CASSQGYEQFF.

A few counts support this clonotype. The chain carries TRBV4-1 and TRBJ2-7; D is unresolved. V shed 1 base and J shed 3 bases, with 7 bases lying between them. CDR3 length: 13 amino acids. The germline CDR1 and CDR2 sequences are MGHRA and YSYEKL. The CDR3, as DNA: TGCGCCAGCAGCCAAGTGGGCAGCTACGAGCAGTACGTC. The encoded protein is CASSQVGSYEQYV.

This clonotype showed up many times. The chain recombines TRBV7-8 with TRBJ1-5; D not certain. CDR3 size: 15 residues. The germline V and J ends were trimmed by 5 bases and 1 base, with 12 bases remaining between them. Germline CDR1 and CDR2: SGHVS and FQNEAQ. CDR3 nucleotides: TGTGCCAGCAGCCGATATCTGCTGAGCAATCAGCCCCAGCATTTT. As protein: CASSRYLLSNQPQHF.

About this clonotype: The junction departs from the called germline gene at one end, perhaps through a read error. CDR3 coding DNA: TGCTCCAGCAGCCAAGACGGGAGGGTCCCCCCGCACTTC. Encoded protein: CSSSQDGRVPPHF. The rearrangement joins TRBV4-3 to TRBJ2-7, with TRBD2 matching 8 bases. Germline loops: CDR1 LGHNA, CDR2 YSLEER. This CDR3 is built from 13 residues.

The chain carries TRBV4-2 and TRBJ1-4, with a tentative D call TRBD1 (5 bases). The CDR3 is 13 amino acids. CDR1 and CDR2 from the germline V gene are LGHNA and YNFKEQ. Trimming left V 3 bases short and J 11 bases short, with 13 bases between. The CDR3 region has the DNA TGTGCCAGCAGCCAGGGTGAGCCAGGGAAACTGTTTTTT. This gives the protein CASSQGEPGKLFF.

The sample holds a few counts of this clonotype. The chain uses TRBV27 and TRBJ1-5, with a tentative D call TRBD1 (5 bases). CDR3 size: 13 residues. Trimming removed 7 bases at V and 3 bases at J, with 10 bases between. CDR1 is MNHEY and CDR2 is SMNVEV in the germline V gene (reference sequence). CDR3 loop: CASNPGPNQPQHF. CDR3 sequence (DNA): TGTGCCAGCAACCCGGGACCCAATCAGCCCCAGCATTTT.

This clonotype showed up many times. This chain links TRBV20-1 with TRBJ2-7; 9 nucleotides line up with TRBD1. V was pared by 6 bases and J by 1 base, with 1 base of the junction left unmatched. The CDR3 loop spans 12 amino acids. Germline V gives CDR1 DFQATT, CDR2 SNEGSKA (reference sequence). CDR3 loop: CSAGTGSYEQYF. The CDR3 DNA follows: TGCAGTGCCGGGACAGGGTCCTACGAGCAGTACTTC.

The rearrangement joins TRBV7-6 to TRBJ2-1; no clear D. CDR3 size: 15 residues. Trimming pared 1 base from V and 1 base from J, leaving 8 bases between. CDR1 and CDR2 (germline): SGHVS, FNYEAQ. The CDR3 region is CASSLGTDSYNEQFF. Written as DNA, the CDR3 is TGTGCCAGCAGCTTAGGGACGGATTCCTACAATGAGCAGTTCTTC.

This clonotype was seen repeatedly, ten times or more. The chain combines TRBV15 with TRBJ2-7; D possibly corresponds to TRBD2 (5 bases). CDR1 is LNHNV, CDR2 YYDKDF, per germline (reference sequence). V lost 3 bases to trimming and J lost 4 bases, with 10 bases between them. The length of the CDR3 is 13 residues. The CDR3 protein is CATSSYGLYEQYV. The CDR3 coding sequence is TGTGCCACCAGCAGCTATGGACTGTACGAGCAGTACGTC.